The present entry profiles one TCR beta chain with its context. The antigen it binds to is not known. Base quality data are lacking; no much larger clone is found one base away. Sequences SGHVS (CDR1) and FNYEAQ (CDR2) are obtained from the germline V gene. The CDR3 measures 15 amino acids from cysteine to phenylalanine. The read is trimmed to its CDR3 DNA, 45 bases read in frame from base 1. V is pruned by 5 bases and J by 5 bases, leaving 9 bases of the junction without a gene match. The library was made by the immunoSEQ multiplex PCR assay. For the multiplex PCR, a mixture combining 60 forward primers for TCR Vbeta segments and 13 reverse primers for TCR Jbeta segments was used. A multiplex PCR assay on genomic DNA amplified the CDR3 region of rearranged TCR beta genes. The Illumina HiSeq System was used to sequence the amplified TCR beta libraries as 87-base-pair reads. The study's processing was this. In a later analysis, tens of millions of unique TCR beta chains were counted across the 500 to 850 repertoires, and about 9.9 million of these chains were shared by at least two donors. Raw reads were error-corrected and collapsed into unique sequences with a nearest-neighbor algorithm that merged closely related sequences to remove PCR and sequencing errors. Alignment of CDR3 sequences to IMGT reference sequences was used to assign V, D and J gene segments. For a sequence to be retained, at least a six-nucleotide match to both a V gene segment and a J gene segment was required. A rearrangement was called productive if the CDR3 had no stop codons and remained in frame with V and J, and every other rearrangement was called non-productive. CDR3 was defined according to IMGT convention as the region running from the second conserved V-encoded cysteine to the conserved J-encoded phenylalanine. Sequences without an unambiguous match to a single V gene segment were excluded from the earlier analysis of about 600 of the donors. An earlier analysis of 587 of the donors classified V segments as functional when productive rearrangements were above 56.7% and as segregating when the standard deviation between donors was above 5%. A statistical classification framework was developed to diagnose cytomegalovirus status using the catalog of TCR beta chain sequences. In a later analysis, V and J genes were assigned by comparing TCR nucleotide sequences against IMGT/GENE-DB human TR gene sequences. Using the TCRdist pipeline, a later analysis assigned CDR3 sequences along with most-parsimonious VDJ recombination scenarios. In a later analysis, each TCR beta chain was defined by its CDR3 amino acid sequence together with its V-gene family, and reads lacking a unique V-gene family were excluded. To address suspected cross-contamination and a sequencing artifact, a later analysis removed a few hundred highly shared, low-generation-probability nucleotide sequences. For each public chain, a later analysis derived a clonal expansion index from normalized ranks of inferred template counts within each repertoire. In a later analysis, generation probabilities were computed with a VDJ recombination model fitted to out-of-frame rearrangements, and the resulting probabilities were checked against IGoR. A later analysis scored TCR-TCR, TCR-HLA and TCR-CMV co-occurrence with hypergeometric tests, applying a repertoire-size bias correction to TCR pairs. False discovery rates were estimated in a later analysis by permuting HLA or CMV assignments 20 times. A later analysis grouped co-occurring TCRs with DBSCAN, adding TCRdist sequence similarity when clustering within HLA-allele-positive subsets. Repertoires with fewer than 30,000 or more than 120,000 public chains were left out of co-occurrence clustering, as were five repertoires with anomalous nucleotide sharing. Sourced from immuneACCESS, this table was stored by TCRdb with only in-frame sequences that have V and J called. A share of the clones is absent; for the studies checked, an unresolved V gene accounts for under half, and the remainder has no known explanation. V, J and clone size reflect that table, while D and trimming were determined from the DNA. For this sample there are about 210,000 clones; about 75% appear just once. The ten most abundant clones make up less than 2% of the sample.

This sample is part of a study of cytomegalovirus exposure and HLA in healthy donors (dated by TCRdb to about 2017). Looking at the study overall: An earlier analysis of some 550 of the donors reported 250 to 300 Gb of sequence data and around 110 million unique TCR beta sequences from 150 million to 200 million T cells. All discovery cohort repertoires had been generated using a single sequencing platform. In the later analysis, no new phenotypic data were used to find candidate immune exposures; instead, reliance was placed on TCR beta sequences and their occurrence across donors. HLA typing covered class I and class II loci at four-digit resolution. To study patterns of TCR occurrence, a later analysis re-analyzed previously published TCR beta repertoires from around 670 donors and added high-resolution HLA genotyping. High-throughput TCR immunosequencing, statistical association of individual TCRs with disease status, and machine learning were combined to predict cytomegalovirus infection status. Besides the first cohort of more than 650 subjects, a separate validation cohort made up of over 100 different subjects was used. Donor age, sex, ethnicity and CMV serostatus were collected together with the repertoire data. An earlier analysis of about 620 of the donors applied high-throughput TCR beta sequencing to assess whether each TCR beta V gene segment acted as functional or pseudogenic. A later genetic analysis used genome-wide SNP genotypes for about 55% of the 666 donors, treating that subset as a discovery cohort. Of the 350 to 400 genotyped donors, around 81% fell in the genetic ancestry cluster associated with self-reported Caucasian donors. The T cell repertoires of 670 or so subjects were profiled by immunosequencing and related to cytomegalovirus serostatus. Across 300 to 500 genotyped donors of the cohort, an average of about 200,000 unique TCR beta nucleotide sequences per donor were sequenced, and approximately 19% of those sequences were non-productive. The number of typed donors differed by locus: about 620-640 for A, B, C, DRB1 and DQB1; some 540 for DQA1; about 600 for DPA1; and roughly 470 for DPB1. The study aimed to test whether signatures of past pathogen exposure could be identified by cataloging public T cell receptors. Roughly 300 gigabases of sequencing data and approximately 85 million unique TCR sequences were included in an early release covering roughly 600 HLA-typed donors. Several DR-DQ haplotypes were handled as single units for association and clustering, since linkage in the cohort was strong. Findings and caveats that apply to the study as a whole: It was suggested by the authors that the approach could potentially be generalized to other disease states and immunological phenotypes. Because the 87-base-pair reads could not distinguish some IMGT-functional V segments, including TRBV6-2 and TRBV6-3, those segments were excluded. Three of the identified cytomegalovirus-associated TCR beta chains were confirmed in vitro to be specific for cytomegalovirus antigens. Linkage disequilibrium might explain the correlated functional status among segregating V segments, but an unknown experimental factor could not be excluded. A later analysis associated 16,951 TCR beta sequences with specific HLA alleles at a false discovery rate of 0.05. In a later analysis, several top co-occurrence clusters were reported to appear linked to parvovirus B19, influenza, CMV and Epstein-Barr virus. Broadly in line with IMGT annotations, most TCR beta V segments showed up in productive rearrangements about 87% or about 30% of the time in an earlier analysis of approximately 600 of the donors. The earlier analysis of approximately 560 of the donors excluded some 15 rarely observed V segments, including chromosome 9 orphons, because counts were too low. When HLA alleles, especially DR and DQ, strongly co-occurred, TCR associations were difficult to assign to individual alleles. HLA typing was unavailable for some donors at each locus, so association tests used only the typed subset. In a later genetic analysis, a missense DCLRE1C variant was associated with V-gene and J-gene trimming of TCR beta chains, and the association was replicated in an independent cohort. This cohort had only TCR beta chains sequenced, and the lack of alpha or paired-chain data limited which features could be detected. A further reported finding was that TCR beta sequences accurately predicted the HLA-A and HLA-B alleles for most subjects in the first cohort. Sequencing depth was assumed to be roughly uniform across donors in the presence/absence analyses, though that assumption may not hold. For the cohort, immune exposure information was limited to CMV serostatus. In a later analysis, TCR association rates were found to vary across HLA loci, with the most associated TCRs seen for DRB1 alleles and the fewest for HLA-C alleles. A later analysis found that HLA-associated TCR beta chains were more clonally expanded and had lower generation probabilities than equally common non-associated chains. The study gave a list of under 200 TCR beta chains associated with cytomegalovirus. Across donors, most TCR sequences were observed very rarely, whereas some public TCRs were present in many individuals. In a later genetic analysis, fewer N-insertions in productive TCRs were reported among donors in an Asian-associated ancestry cluster than the roughly 710-donor mean. The sequencing pipeline was judged likely to have produced a cluster of highly shared sequence variants as a technical artifact. The classifier was reported to diagnose cytomegalovirus status with high specificity and sensitivity in both the original and validation cohorts. In a later analysis, most CMV-associated TCR beta chains were found to appear HLA-restricted, with HLA associations seemingly driven largely by CMV exposure.

The cohort comprised 710 or so healthy bone marrow donors. At the time of sampling, all cohort members were nominally healthy, though unrecorded immune exposures were likely present. The donor tested CMV seronegative and was one of the 352 seronegative cohort members. Each donor provided a peripheral blood sample, and peripheral blood mononuclear cells were used for TCR beta sequencing. The Qiagen DNeasy Blood Extraction Kit was used to extract genomic DNA from the blood cell samples. Sequenced input: PBMCs. The rearranged chain carries TRBV7-6 and TRBJ2-5; TRBD2 aligns with 9 central bases. This clonotype was obtained from a male donor in good health and CMV-seronegative. The nucleotide sequence reads TGTGCCAGCAGCCCTGGGGCGGGGGGGCCGGAGACCCAGTACTTC. This yields the protein CASSPGAGGPETQYF.